This T cell receptor beta chain was sequenced in a study of blood T cell repertoires in COVID-19 (dated by TCRdb to about 2020). For context, the study as a whole: Samples from collaborators originated in the United States, Italy and Spain and spanned both the acute and convalescent phases of COVID-19. The prospective study material was composed of cDNA or gDNA derived from T cells, B-cell-depleted T cells, or PBMCs. The dataset comprised deeply sampled blood TCRbeta repertoires from subjects exposed to, actively infected with, or recovered from COVID-19. A freely available public database, intended as a resource for researchers studying the immune response to SARS-CoV-2, is where the repertoires were released. Samples came from the ongoing ImmuneRACE study (first 160 participants) plus 1,254 subjects from 6 global collaborators. Nearly every sample came with metadata listing a de-identified subject ID, COVID-19 status, age in years and sex. HLA class I and class II types, where available, came from metadata supplied by the sample provider rather than from assay-based typing. General conclusions and limits of the study: The quantity of clinical and demographic metadata differed by source and by participant and was supplied without curation.

About this clone itself: The clone's antigen remains unknown. It has no much larger one-base neighbor in the sample; base qualities were not kept.

For CDR1 and CDR2, the germline V gene lists MNHEY and SVGEGT. The CDR3 runs 13 amino acids, cysteine and phenylalanine included. Only the CDR3 region is kept as DNA, spanning 39 bases read in frame from base 1. V drops 5 bases and J drops 5 bases, leaving 10 bases in between. Collaborating institutions collected whole blood in K2EDTA tubes following their own protocols. For TCRbeta analysis, collaborator samples were shipped as frozen whole blood, as isolated PBMCs, or as DNA extracted from either sample type. The immunoSEQ Assay, a bias-controlled multiplex PCR, was used to amplify TCRbeta CDR3 regions from genomic DNA. In the source study's methods: The number of nucleated cells in each sample was estimated from the amplification of reference gene primers within the assay. To quantify the absolute abundance of each unique TCRbeta CDR3 rearrangement, sequence reads were collapsed and filtered. Productive Simpson clonality was computed per sample as the square root of Simpson's diversity index over productive rearrangements. The table was pulled from immuneACCESS by TCRdb, which kept in-frame rearrangements only. Such tables lose some clones; where checked, under half of the loss comes from unresolved V genes, and the rest has no known cause. Clone size and V and J calls were adopted from that table, with D and trimming inferred from the DNA. The sample contains over 200,000 clones, 88% of them found a single time. About 0.65% of the sample is taken by the ten largest.

This receptor was obtained from a human donor in a cohort sampled during active COVID-19. The chain links TRBV6-2 or TRBV6-3 with TRBJ2-1; the D gene is perhaps TRBD2, from 6 matching bases. Sequencing was performed on peripheral blood. The CDR3 has the sequence CASSHSGDNEQFF. The nucleotide sequence is TGTGCCAGCAGTCATAGCGGCGACAATGAGCAGTTCTTC.